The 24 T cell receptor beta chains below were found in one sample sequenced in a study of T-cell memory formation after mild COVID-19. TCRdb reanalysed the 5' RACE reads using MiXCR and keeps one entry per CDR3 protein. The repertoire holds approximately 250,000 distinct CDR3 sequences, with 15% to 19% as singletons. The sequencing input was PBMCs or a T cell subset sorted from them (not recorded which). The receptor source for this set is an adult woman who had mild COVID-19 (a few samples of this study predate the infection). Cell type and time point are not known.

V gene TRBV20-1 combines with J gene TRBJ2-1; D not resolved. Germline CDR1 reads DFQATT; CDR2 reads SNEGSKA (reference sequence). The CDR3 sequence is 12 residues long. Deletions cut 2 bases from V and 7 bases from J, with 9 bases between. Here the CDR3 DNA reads TGCAGTGCTAGACAAGGACGGAATGAGCAGTTCTTC. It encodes CSARQGRNEQFF.

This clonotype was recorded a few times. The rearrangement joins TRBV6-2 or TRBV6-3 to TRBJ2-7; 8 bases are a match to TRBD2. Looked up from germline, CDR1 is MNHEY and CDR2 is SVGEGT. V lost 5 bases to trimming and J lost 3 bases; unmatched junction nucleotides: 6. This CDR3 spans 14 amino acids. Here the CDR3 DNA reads TGTGCCAGCAGTACCCCTGCGGGAGGCTACGAGCAGTACTTC. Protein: CASSTPAGGYEQYF.

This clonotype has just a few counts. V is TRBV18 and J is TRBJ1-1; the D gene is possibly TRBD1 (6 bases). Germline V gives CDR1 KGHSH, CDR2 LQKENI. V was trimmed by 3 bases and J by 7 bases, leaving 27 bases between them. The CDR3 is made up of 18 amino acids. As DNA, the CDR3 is TGTGCCAGCTCACCTGGGCAGGGGCGTACAAGGGGAAGCGATGAAGCTTTCTTT. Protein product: CASSPGQGRTRGSDEAFF.

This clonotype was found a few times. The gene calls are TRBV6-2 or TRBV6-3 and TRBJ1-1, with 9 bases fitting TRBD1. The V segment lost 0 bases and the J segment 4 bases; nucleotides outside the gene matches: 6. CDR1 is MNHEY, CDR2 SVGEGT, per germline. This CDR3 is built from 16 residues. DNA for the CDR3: TGTGCCAGCAGTTACTCCACCGGGACAGGGCCCACTGAAGCTTTCTTT. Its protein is CASSYSTGTGPTEAFF.

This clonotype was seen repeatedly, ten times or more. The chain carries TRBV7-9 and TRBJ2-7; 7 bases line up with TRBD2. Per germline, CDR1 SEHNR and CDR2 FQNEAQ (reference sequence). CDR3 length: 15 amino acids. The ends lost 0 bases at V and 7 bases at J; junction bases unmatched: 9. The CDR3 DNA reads TGTGCCAGCAGCTTAGCGAGCGCGGGAGCTAAGGAGCAGTACTTC. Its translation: CASSLASAGAKEQYF.

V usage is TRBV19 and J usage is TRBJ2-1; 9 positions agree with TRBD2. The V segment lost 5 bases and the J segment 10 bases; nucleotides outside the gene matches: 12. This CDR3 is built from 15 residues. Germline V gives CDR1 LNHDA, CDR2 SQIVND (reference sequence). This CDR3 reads CASSLSGREALEQFF. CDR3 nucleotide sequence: TGTGCCAGTAGTCTTAGCGGGAGAGAAGCATTAGAGCAGTTCTTC. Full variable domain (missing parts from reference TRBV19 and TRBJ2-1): DGGITQSPKYLFRKEGQNVTLSCEQNLNHDAMYWYRQDPGQGLRLIYYSQIVNDFQKGDIAEGYSVSREKKESFPLTVTSAQKNPTAFYLCASSLSGREALEQFFGPGTRLTVL.

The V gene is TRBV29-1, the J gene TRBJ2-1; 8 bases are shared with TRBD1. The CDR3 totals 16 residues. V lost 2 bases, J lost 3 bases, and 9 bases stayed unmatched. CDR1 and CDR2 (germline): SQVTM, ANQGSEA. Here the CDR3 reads CSVELGDRGFYNEQFF. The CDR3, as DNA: TGCAGCGTTGAATTAGGCGACAGGGGCTTCTACAATGAGCAGTTCTTC.

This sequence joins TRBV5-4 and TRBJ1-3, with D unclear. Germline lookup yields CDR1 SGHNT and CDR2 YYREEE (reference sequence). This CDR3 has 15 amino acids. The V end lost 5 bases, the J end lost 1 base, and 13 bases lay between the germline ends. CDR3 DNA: TGTGCCAGCAGTTCCACAGTTGGGTCTGGAAACACCATATATTTT. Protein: CASSSTVGSGNTIYF.

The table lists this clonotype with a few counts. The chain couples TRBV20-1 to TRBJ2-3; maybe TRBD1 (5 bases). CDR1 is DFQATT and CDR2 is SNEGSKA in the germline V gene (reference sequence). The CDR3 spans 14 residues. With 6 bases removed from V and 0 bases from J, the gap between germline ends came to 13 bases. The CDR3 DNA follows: TGCAGTGCCTCTCAGGGATTTAGCACAGATACGCAGTATTTT. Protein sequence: CSASQGFSTDTQYF.

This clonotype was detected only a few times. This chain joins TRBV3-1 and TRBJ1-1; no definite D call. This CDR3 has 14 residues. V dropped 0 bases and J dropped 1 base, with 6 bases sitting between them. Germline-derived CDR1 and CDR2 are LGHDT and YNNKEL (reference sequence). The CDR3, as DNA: TGTGCCAGCAGCCAAGAAGCCAGGAACACTGAAGCTTTCTTT. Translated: CASSQEARNTEAFF.

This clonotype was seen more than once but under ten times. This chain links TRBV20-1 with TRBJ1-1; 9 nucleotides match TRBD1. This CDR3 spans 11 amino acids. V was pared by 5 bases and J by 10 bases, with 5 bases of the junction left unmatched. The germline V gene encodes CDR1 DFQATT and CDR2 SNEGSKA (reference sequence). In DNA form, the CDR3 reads TGCAGTGCTGGGGGACAGGGACCAGCTTTCTTT. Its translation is CSAGGQGPAFF.

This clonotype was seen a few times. The CDR3 DNA sequence: TGTGCCAGTAGTAAGGGGGACAAACACTCTGGAAACACCATATATTTT. This translates into CASSKGDKHSGNTIYF. This sequence joins TRBV19 and TRBJ1-3; perhaps TRBD1 as D (6 bases). CDR3 length: 16 amino acids. The germline gives CDR1 LNHDA, CDR2 SQIVND (reference sequence). Between the trimmed V and J ends, which lost 4 bases and 0 bases, there was a span of 13 bases.

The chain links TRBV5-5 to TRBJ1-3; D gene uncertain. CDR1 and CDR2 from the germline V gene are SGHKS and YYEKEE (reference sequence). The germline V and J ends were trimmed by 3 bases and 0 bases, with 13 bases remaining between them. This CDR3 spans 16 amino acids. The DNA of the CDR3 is TGTGCCAGCAGCTATACCCTTGCCTACTCTGGAAACACCATATATTTT. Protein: CASSYTLAYSGNTIYF.

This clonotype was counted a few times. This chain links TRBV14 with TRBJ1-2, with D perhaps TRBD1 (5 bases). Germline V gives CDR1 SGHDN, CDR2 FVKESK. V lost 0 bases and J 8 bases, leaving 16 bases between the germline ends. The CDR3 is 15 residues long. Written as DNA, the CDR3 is TGTGCCAGCAGCCAAGATATCAAACAAGGGGACGGCTACACCTTC. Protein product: CASSQDIKQGDGYTF. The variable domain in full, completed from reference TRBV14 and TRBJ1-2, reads EAGVTQFPSHSVIEKGQTVTLRCDPISGHDNLYWYRRVMGKEIKFLLHFVKESKQDESGMPNNRFLAERTGGTYSTLKVQPAELEDSGVYFCASSQDIKQGDGYTFGSGTRLTVV.

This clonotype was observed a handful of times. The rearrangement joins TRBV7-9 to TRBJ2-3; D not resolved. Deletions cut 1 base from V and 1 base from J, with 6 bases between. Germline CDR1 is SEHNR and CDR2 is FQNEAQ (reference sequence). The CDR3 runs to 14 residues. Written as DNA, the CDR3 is TGTGCCAGCAGCTTAGATGCGGGCACAGATACGCAGTATTTT. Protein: CASSLDAGTDTQYF.

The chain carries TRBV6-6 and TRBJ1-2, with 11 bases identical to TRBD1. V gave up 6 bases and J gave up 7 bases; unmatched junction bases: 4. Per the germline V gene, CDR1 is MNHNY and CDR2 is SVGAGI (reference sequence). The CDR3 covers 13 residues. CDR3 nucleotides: TGTGCCAGCAGGCGAGGACAGGGGGCTGGCTACACCTTC. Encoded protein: CASRRGQGAGYTF.

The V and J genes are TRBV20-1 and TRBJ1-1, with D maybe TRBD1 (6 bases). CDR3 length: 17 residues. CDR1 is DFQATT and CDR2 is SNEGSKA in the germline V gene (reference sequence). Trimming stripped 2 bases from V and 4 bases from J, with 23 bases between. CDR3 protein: CSARPPDLTGRFTEAFF. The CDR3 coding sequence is TGCAGTGCTAGACCACCAGACTTAACAGGGAGATTCACTGAAGCTTTCTTT.

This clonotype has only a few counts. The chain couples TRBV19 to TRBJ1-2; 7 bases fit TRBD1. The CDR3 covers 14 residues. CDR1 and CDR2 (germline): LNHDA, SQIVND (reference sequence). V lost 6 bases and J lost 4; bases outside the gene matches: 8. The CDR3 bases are TGTGCCAGTAGCGCCGACAGGGATGGCTATGGCTACACCTTC. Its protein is CASSADRDGYGYTF.

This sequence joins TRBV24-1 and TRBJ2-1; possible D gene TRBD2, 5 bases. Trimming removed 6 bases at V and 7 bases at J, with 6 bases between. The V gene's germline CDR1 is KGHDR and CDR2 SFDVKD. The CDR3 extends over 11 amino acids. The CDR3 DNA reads TGTGCCACCAGTCGCGGGAATGAGCAGTTCTTC. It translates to CATSRGNEQFF.

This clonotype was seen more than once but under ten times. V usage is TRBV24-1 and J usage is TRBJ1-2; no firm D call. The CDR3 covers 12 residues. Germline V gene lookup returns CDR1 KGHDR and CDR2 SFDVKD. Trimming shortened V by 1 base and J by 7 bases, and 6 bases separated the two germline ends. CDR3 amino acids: CATSDFGGGYTF. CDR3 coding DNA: TGTGCCACCAGTGATTTTGGAGGTGGCTACACCTTC.

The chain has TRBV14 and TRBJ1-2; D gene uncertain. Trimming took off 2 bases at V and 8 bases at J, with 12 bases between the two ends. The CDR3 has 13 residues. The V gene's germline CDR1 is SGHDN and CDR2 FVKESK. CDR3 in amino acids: CASSQQWRLGYTF. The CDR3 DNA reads TGTGCCAGCAGCCAACAATGGCGGCTCGGCTACACCTTC.

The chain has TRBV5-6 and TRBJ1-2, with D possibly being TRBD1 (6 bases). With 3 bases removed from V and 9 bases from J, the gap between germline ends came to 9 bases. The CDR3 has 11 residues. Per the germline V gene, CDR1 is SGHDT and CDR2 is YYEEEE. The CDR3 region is CASSWGDSYTF. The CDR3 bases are TGTGCCAGCAGCTGGGGGGACAGCTACACCTTC.

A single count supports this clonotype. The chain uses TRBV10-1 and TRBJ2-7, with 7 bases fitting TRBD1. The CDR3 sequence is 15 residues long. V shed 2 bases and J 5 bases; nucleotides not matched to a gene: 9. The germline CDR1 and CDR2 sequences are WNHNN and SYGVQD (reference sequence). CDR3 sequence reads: CASSEEQGKIHEQYF. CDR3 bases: TGCGCCAGCAGTGAGGAACAGGGGAAAATCCACGAGCAGTACTTC.

The CDR3 bases are TGCAGCGTTGAAGTGTCAGCTAACTATGGCTACACCTTC. The encoded protein is CSVEVSANYGYTF. The chain combines TRBV29-1 with TRBJ1-2; D not certain. V was pared by 1 base and J by 0 bases, with 6 bases between. This CDR3 is 13 amino acids long. Germline CDR1 and CDR2: SQVTM and ANQGSEA.